Below are 32 T cell receptor beta chains sequenced from a single sample in a study of blood T cell repertoires in COVID-19. Measured with immunoSEQ multiplex PCR; TCRdb has only the in-frame clones, and not every one. Of about 130,000 clones listed, approximately 86% were seen once; the top ten hold approximately 2.2%. Sequenced sample: PBMCs or T cells enriched from blood (not recorded which). These receptors came from a woman aged 45-65 years who had recovered from COVID-19.

The V gene is TRBV20-1, the J gene TRBJ1-4; a possible D gene is TRBD1 (5 bases). Germline V lookup: CDR1 DFQATT, CDR2 SNEGSKA (reference sequence). V lost 3 bases to trimming and J lost 4 bases, with 12 bases between them. The CDR3 contains 14 residues. The CDR3 coding sequence is TGCAGTGCTAGTCCGGGGGAAATTAATGAAAAACTGTTTTTT. Its translation is CSASPGEINEKLFF.

The chain uses TRBV2 and TRBJ1-2; perhaps TRBD1 as D (6 bases). The CDR3 length is 14 residues. Trimming removed 8 bases from V and 8 bases from J, with 21 bases in between. CDR1 is SNHLY, CDR2 FYNNEI, per germline. DNA of the CDR3: TGTGCCAGCTTAACAAATAGGGACAATGACGGCTACACCTTC. Protein product: CASLTNRDNDGYTF.

The chain uses TRBV19 and TRBJ2-7; D uncertain. V gave up 4 bases and J gave up 5 bases, with 6 bases separating them. The CDR3 runs 11 residues. From germline, CDR1 is LNHDA and CDR2 SQIVND (reference sequence). The DNA of the CDR3 is TGTGCCAGTAGTAGTGGAGACGAGCAGTACTTC. Protein product: CASSSGDEQYF. Variable domain in full (rest from reference TRBV19 and TRBJ2-7): DGGITQSPKYLFRKEGQNVTLSCEQNLNHDAMYWYRQDPGQGLRLIYYSQIVNDFQKGDIAEGYSVSREKKESFPLTVTSAQKNPTAFYLCASSSGDEQYFGPGTRLTVT.

For the CDR3, the DNA is TGTGCCAGCAGTGAAATCCCCGGGGGGAAGGATCAGCCCCAGCATTTT. Its translation: CASSEIPGGKDQPQHF. This chain connects TRBV6-1 to TRBJ1-5, with TRBD1 as a possible D gene (5 bases). CDR1 is MNHNS, CDR2 SASEGT, per germline. The germline V and J ends were trimmed by 2 bases and 5 bases, with 16 bases remaining between them. The CDR3 totals 16 residues.

The gene calls are TRBV7-9 and TRBJ1-3; D is undetermined. The CDR3 has 12 residues. Germline-derived CDR1 and CDR2 are SEHNR and FQNEAQ (reference sequence). The ends were cut back, 2 bases at V and 9 bases at J, with 8 bases in the middle. The CDR3 loop reads CASSLKIGTIYF. For the CDR3, the DNA is TGTGCCAGCAGCTTAAAGATCGGCACCATATATTTT. Looking up the rest from reference TRBV7-9 and TRBJ1-3 gives the full variable domain: DTGVSQNPRHKITKRGQNVTFRCDPISEHNRLYWYRQTLGQGPEFLTYFQNEAQLEKSRLLSDRFSAERPKGSFSTLEIQRTEQGDSAMYLCASSLKIGTIYFGEGSWLTVV.

The rearrangement joins TRBV30 to TRBJ1-2, with 9 bases that match TRBD1. CDR1 GTSNPN and CDR2 SVGIG come from the germline V gene (reference sequence). V shed 3 bases and J 4 bases; nucleotides not matched to a gene: 12. The CDR3 is 16 residues long. DNA of the CDR3: TGTGCCTGGAGCGCGAAGCTAACAGGGGGCAGCTATGGCTACACCTTC. Translation: CAWSAKLTGGSYGYTF. Supplemented by reference TRBV30 and TRBJ1-2, the full variable domain reads SQTIHQWPATLVQPVGSPLSLECTVEGTSNPNLYWYRQAAGRGLQLLFYSVGIGQISSEVPQNLSASRPQDRQFILSSKKLLLSDSGFYLCAWSAKLTGGSYGYTFGSGTRLTVV.

This chain links TRBV2 with TRBJ1-5; no clear D. In germline, CDR1 is SNHLY, CDR2 FYNNEI. CDR3 length: 12 residues. V gave up 5 bases and J gave up 4 bases, with 6 bases separating them. CDR3 region: CASSNGNQPQHF. For the CDR3, the DNA is TGTGCCAGCAGTAACGGGAATCAGCCCCAGCATTTT.

This clone has just one count. The chain couples TRBV7-9 to TRBJ2-7; the match to TRBD1 covers 8 bases. The CDR3 is made up of 13 amino acids. V was pared by 1 base and J by 9 bases, with 5 bases of the junction left unmatched. Germline V gene lookup returns CDR1 SEHNR and CDR2 FQNEAQ (reference sequence). DNA for the CDR3: TGTGCCAGCAGCTTAGTGGTGCAGGGGGCGCAGTACTTC. As protein: CASSLVVQGAQYF.

The chain joins TRBV7-6 to TRBJ2-6; 7 bases are a match to TRBD1. The germline V gene encodes CDR1 SGHVS and CDR2 FNYEAQ. Trimming cost V 5 bases and J 0 bases; bases outside gene matches: 7. The CDR3 has 17 residues. The CDR3 loop reads CASSLPDRDSGANVLTF. For the CDR3, the DNA is TGTGCCAGCAGCCTCCCCGACAGGGACTCTGGGGCCAACGTCCTGACTTTC. Full variable domain (missing parts from reference TRBV7-6 and TRBJ2-6): GAGVSQSPRYKVTKRGQDVALRCDPISGHVSLYWYRQALGQGPEFLTYFNYEAQQDKSGLPNDRFSAERPEGSISTLTIQRTEQRDSAMYRCASSLPDRDSGANVLTFGAGSRLTVL.

The gene calls are TRBV3-1 (or the pseudogene TRBV3-2) and TRBJ1-2; D possibly corresponds to TRBD1 (5 bases). Trimming took 1 base from V and 8 from J, leaving 23 bases between them. CDR1 is LGHDT and CDR2 is YNNKEL in the germline V gene (reference sequence). The CDR3 has 17 amino acids. The CDR3 nucleotides read TGTGCCAGCAGCCAAGGGGGCCGGGACTGGTCTTTGAGCGGCTACACCTTC. Translation: CASSQGGRDWSLSGYTF.

The chain uses TRBV2 and TRBJ1-1, with D perhaps TRBD1 (6 bases). This CDR3 comprises 14 residues. Trimming removed 7 bases at V and 3 bases at J, with 15 bases between. Looked up from germline, CDR1 is SNHLY and CDR2 is FYNNEI. The CDR3 nucleotides read TGTGCCAGCACCGTGCAGGGGCAGGACACTGAAGCTTTCTTT. Translated, it gives CASTVQGQDTEAFF.

CDR3 sequence: CASSYGTGGDEQYF. CDR3 bases: TGTGCCAGCAGTTACGGGACAGGGGGCGACGAGCAGTACTTC. The chain is built from TRBV7-9 and TRBJ2-7; 12 nucleotides line up with TRBD1. The V segment lost 6 bases and the J segment 5 bases; nucleotides outside the gene matches: 5. This CDR3 is 14 amino acids long. Germline assignment: CDR1 SEHNR and CDR2 FQNEAQ (reference sequence).

The chain employs TRBV3-1 (or the pseudogene TRBV3-2) and TRBJ1-2, with TRBD1 matching 7 bases. The trim removed 1 base at V and 8 bases at J, leaving 4 bases unmatched. This CDR3 has 13 residues. CDR1 and CDR2 (germline): LGHDT, YNNKEL (reference sequence). The CDR3 here is CASSQGTGRGYTF. The DNA for the CDR3 is TGTGCCAGCAGCCAAGGGACAGGCCGGGGCTACACCTTC.

This chain uses TRBV4-1 with TRBJ2-7; D is ambiguous. The CDR3 runs to 16 residues. Germline V gene lookup returns CDR1 MGHRA and CDR2 YSYEKL. V lost 1 base, J lost 3 bases, and 16 bases lay in between. CDR3 nucleotides: TGCGCCAGCAGCCAAGGTTCGGAGTTGACTTACTACGAGCAGTACTTC. It specifies CASSQGSELTYYEQYF.

The gene calls are TRBV19 and TRBJ1-2, with 8 positions matching TRBD1. The V gene end was trimmed by 5 bases and the J gene end by 2 bases; junction bases not matched to a gene: 22. Germline values: CDR1 LNHDA, CDR2 SQIVND (reference sequence). CDR3 length: 20 residues. CDR3 in amino acids: CASSVYATGARTRSNYGYTF. The CDR3 bases are TGTGCCAGTAGTGTATACGCGACAGGGGCCCGAACCCGCTCCAACTATGGCTACACCTTC.

The chain combines TRBV10-2 with TRBJ1-5; the D is unclear. Looked up from germline, CDR1 is WSHSY and CDR2 is SAAADI. V was clipped by 6 bases and J by 6 bases, with 9 bases between them. The CDR3 sequence is 12 residues long. The DNA of the CDR3 is TGCGCCAGCAGCGAGCGGGGTCAGCCCCAGCATTTT. Amino acid sequence: CASSERGQPQHF.

This clone was seen once. The V call is TRBV7-2, the J call TRBJ2-4, with TRBD2 identical over 7 bases. Looked up from germline, CDR1 is SGHTA and CDR2 is FQGNSA. This CDR3 has 17 amino acids. Losses at the gene ends were 1 base for V and 3 bases for J; bases not matched to a gene: 9. CDR3 in amino acids: CASSLGGGGLGKNIQYF. The CDR3 region has the DNA TGTGCCAGCAGCTTAGGGGGCGGGGGATTGGGCAAAAACATTCAGTACTTC.

J is TRBJ2-2 and V is TRBV10-1, with 11 bases identical to TRBD2. After removal of 5 bases from V and 1 base from J, the junction contained 6 bases not matched to a gene. Germline V gene data show CDR1 as WNHNN and CDR2 as SYGVQD (reference sequence). This CDR3 has 17 amino acids. DNA for the CDR3: TGCGCCAGCAGTACCCCGCTAGCGGGGGGGAACACCGGGGAGCTGTTTTTT. It translates to CASSTPLAGGNTGELFF.

V is TRBV2 and J is TRBJ2-7, with D possibly matching TRBD2 (5 bases). The CDR3 loop spans 14 amino acids. The V gene lost 6 bases and the J gene lost 0 bases, with 12 bases spanning the gap. The germline gives CDR1 SNHLY, CDR2 FYNNEI. CDR3 DNA sequence: TGTGCCAGCAGGCACGACACTAGCTCCTACGAGCAGTACTTC. The encoded protein is CASRHDTSSYEQYF.

The chain couples TRBV19 to TRBJ2-2, with TRBD2 identical over 11 bases. This CDR3 region has 16 residues. Losses at the gene ends were 6 bases for V and 4 bases for J; bases not matched to a gene: 7. Germline V gene sequence: CDR1 LNHDA, CDR2 SQIVND (reference sequence). The CDR3 DNA follows: TGTGCCAGTAGCGTCCGACTAGCGGGGCCCACCGGGGAGCTGTTTTTT. The encoded protein is CASSVRLAGPTGELFF.

The V call is TRBV19, the J call TRBJ2-7, with TRBD1 identical over 9 bases. The CDR3 runs 15 residues. Germline CDR1 LNHDA, CDR2 SQIVND (reference sequence). After removal of 3 bases from V and 3 bases from J, the junction contained 6 bases not matched to a gene. The CDR3 reads CASSISGTGHYEQYF. DNA of the CDR3: TGTGCCAGTAGTATCTCCGGGACAGGGCACTACGAGCAGTACTTC.

The J gene is TRBJ1-2, the V gene TRBV11-3, with D maybe TRBD1 (5 bases). Trimming left V 4 bases short and J 7 bases short, with 13 bases between. Germline CDR1 reads SGHNT; CDR2 reads YENEEA. CDR3 size: 13 residues. CDR3 DNA: TGTGCCAGCAGCTCGGCCAGGGAGGGTGGCTACACCTTC. Residues: CASSSAREGGYTF.

The chain employs TRBV6-4 and TRBJ1-2; 10 bases line up with TRBD1. Germline-derived CDR1 and CDR2 are MRHNA and SNTAGT. J was trimmed by 4 bases and V by 9 bases; bases with no gene match: 8. The CDR3 extends over 14 amino acids. CDR3 bases: TGTGCCAGTTGCCGACAGGGGGCATTCTATGGCTACACCTTC. This encodes CASCRQGAFYGYTF.

The chain couples TRBV23-1 to TRBJ2-3; 10 nucleotides agree with TRBD1. TRBV23-1 is identified as an open reading frame with a role that is uncertain. CDR3 length: 17 amino acids. J was trimmed by 5 bases and V by 1 base; bases with no gene match: 9. In DNA, the CDR3 is TGCGCCAGCAGTCAATTTGGGGACAGGGGTAACGGAGATACGCAGTATTTT. This codes for CASSQFGDRGNGDTQYF.

The chain recombines TRBV9 with TRBJ1-1; the D gene is possibly TRBD1 (6 bases). Germline CDR1 SGDLS, CDR2 YYNGEE. The V and J ends lost 3 bases and 0 bases respectively, with 18 bases between them. The CDR3 sequence is 17 residues long. This CDR3 is CASSAAPGHGVNTEAFF. The DNA of the CDR3 is TGTGCCAGCAGCGCTGCCCCGGGACACGGCGTGAACACTGAAGCTTTCTTT.

This rearrangement joins TRBV6-5 to TRBJ1-5; D gene ambiguous. V was clipped by 8 bases and J by 6 bases, with 14 bases between them. The CDR3 runs to 13 residues. Per germline, CDR1 MNHEY and CDR2 SVGAGI. CDR3 DNA: TGTGCCAGCGCAGACAATTTGGCTCAGCCCCAGCATTTT. Translated, it gives CASADNLAQPQHF.

The chain has TRBV7-2 and TRBJ1-5; perhaps TRBD1 as D (6 bases). The V gene's germline CDR1 is SGHTA and CDR2 FQGNSA. V was trimmed by 1 base and J by 4 bases, leaving 11 bases between them. CDR3 length: 15 residues. The chain's CDR3 is CASSLDGQMNQPQHF. The CDR3 bases are TGTGCCAGCAGCTTAGACGGACAGATGAATCAGCCCCAGCATTTT.

The V gene is TRBV19, the J gene TRBJ1-1; D gene uncertain. This CDR3 spans 13 amino acids. V was cut by 5 bases and J by 1 base, with 8 bases left in between. Per the germline V gene, CDR1 is LNHDA and CDR2 is SQIVND (reference sequence). Here the CDR3 DNA reads TGTGCCAGTAGTGCCCTCGGGAACACTGAAGCTTTCTTT. Its protein is CASSALGNTEAFF.

The chain uses TRBV12-3 or TRBV12-4 and TRBJ1-2; TRBD1 is a possible D gene (5 bases). With 4 bases removed from V and 2 bases from J, the gap between germline ends came to 8 bases. CDR3 length equals 13 residues. The CDR3 DNA reads TGTGCCAGCAGTTCCGCAGGGAACTATGGCTACACCTTC. It specifies CASSSAGNYGYTF.

V and J are TRBV7-8 and TRBJ1-4; D unclear. Trimming pared 0 bases from V and 12 bases from J, leaving 11 bases between. The CDR3 spans 13 residues. Germline loops: CDR1 SGHVS, CDR2 FQNEAQ. The CDR3 DNA is TGTGCCAGCAGCTTAGCCCCAGTGCGGGAACTGTTTTTT. Translating it yields CASSLAPVRELFF.

This sequence joins TRBV9 and TRBJ1-3; D possibly corresponds to TRBD1 (5 bases). This CDR3 comprises 15 residues. The germline V and J ends were trimmed by 3 bases and 0 bases, with 10 bases remaining between them. Germline loops: CDR1 SGDLS, CDR2 YYNGEE. This chain's CDR3 is CASSAQGASGNTIYF. For the CDR3, the DNA is TGTGCCAGCAGCGCCCAGGGTGCCTCTGGAAACACCATATATTTT. The full variable domain, rest sourced from reference TRBV9 and TRBJ1-3, is DSGVTQTPKHLITATGQRVTLRCSPRSGDLSVYWYQQSLDQGLQFLIQYYNGEERAKGNILERFSAQQFPDLHSELNLSSLELGDSALYFCASSAQGASGNTIYFGEGSWLTVV.

The chain uses TRBV30 and TRBJ2-7; no clear D. CDR3 length: 11 residues. CDR1 and CDR2 from the germline V gene are GTSNPN and SVGIG (reference sequence). V was cut by 2 bases and J by 3 bases, with 5 bases left in between. The CDR3 DNA reads TGTGCCTGGAGTATCGTCTACGAGCAGTACTTC. It codes for CAWSIVYEQYF.